This T cell receptor (beta chain) was captured by sequencing in a study of blood T cell repertoires in COVID-19 (dated by TCRdb to 2018 to 2020). Study-level background: Samples covering the acute and convalescent phases of COVID-19 were provided by collaborators in the United States, Italy and Spain. The prospective study material was composed of cDNA or gDNA derived from T cells, B-cell-depleted T cells, or PBMCs. The dataset comprised deeply sampled blood TCRbeta repertoires from subjects exposed to, actively infected with, or recovered from COVID-19. The repertoires were released in a freely available public database intended as a resource for research on the immune response to SARS-CoV-2. The samples were drawn from the first 160 participants of the ongoing ImmuneRACE study and from more than 1,000 subjects provided by 6 global collaborators. Nearly every sample came with metadata listing a de-identified subject ID, COVID-19 status, age in years and sex. Where HLA class I and class II types were available, the types were taken from metadata supplied by the sample provider, not from assay-based typing.

For this clone: Its antigen is not yet known. The germline gene is not matched at one end of the junction; a read error may be the cause.

Each collaborating institution followed its own protocols to collect whole blood in K2EDTA tubes. Collaborator samples were shipped for TCRbeta analysis as frozen whole blood, isolated PBMCs, or DNA extracted from either sample type. TCRbeta CDR3 regions were amplified from genomic DNA using the immunoSEQ Assay, a bias-controlled multiplex PCR. The authors processed their data as follows. The number of nucleated cells in each sample was estimated from the amplification of reference gene primers within the assay. Sequence reads were collapsed and filtered to measure the absolute abundance of every unique TCRbeta CDR3 rearrangement. For each sample, productive Simpson clonality was calculated as the square root of Simpson's diversity index over productive rearrangements. The table was pulled from immuneACCESS by TCRdb, which kept in-frame rearrangements only. Such tables lose some clones; where checked, under half of the loss comes from unresolved V genes, and the rest has no known cause. The D gene and trimming were derived from the DNA, and the V and J assignments and clone size from that table. This sample lists about 40,000 clones; roughly nine tenths were detected once. About a sixth of the sample is taken by the ten largest.

What the authors observed across the whole study: The quantity of clinical and demographic metadata differed by source and by participant and was supplied without curation.

Including the terminal cysteine and phenylalanine, the CDR3 comprises 14 residues. Of the read, only the CDR3 DNA is kept; its 42 bases are in frame from base 1. In the germline V gene, CDR1 corresponds to MNHEY and CDR2 to SVGEGT. The sequence was collected from a man in his sixties or seventies with active COVID-19. The rearrangement combines TRBV6-2 or TRBV6-3 with TRBJ1-5; 7 bases in the junction line up with TRBD1. Sequenced sample: peripheral blood. The CDR3: CASGYDRGNQPQHF. The DNA reads as follows: TGTGCCAGCGGTTATGACAGGGGCAATCAGCCCCAGCATTTT.